This T cell receptor beta chain derives from a study of cytomegalovirus exposure and HLA in healthy donors. In the study overall: One earlier analysis, a look at around 170 million T cells, found 117 million unique TCR beta sequences.

Study conclusions and caveats: About 180 TCR beta chains were listed as cytomegalovirus-associated.

The CDR3 is 13 amino acids. Per germline, CDR1 MDHEN and CDR2 SYDVKM. Trimming took off 3 bases at V and 4 bases at J, with 6 bases between the two ends. Among the donors, all were healthy bone marrow donors. About this clone itself: The antigen is undetermined.

Vbeta (60) and Jbeta (13) primers were used in the PCR. Libraries were prepared by immunoSEQ multiplex PCR; TCRdb keeps only in-frame clonotypes and omits some of them. The sample lists about 200,000 clones; roughly 80% were seen once. The TCR comes from a young woman in good health and CMV-seropositive. What was sequenced was PBMCs. The V gene is TRBV28, the J gene TRBJ2-2; TRBD2 might be the D (5 bases). The CDR3 DNA is TGTGCCAGCAGTTTTGAGGGCACCGGGGAGCTGTTTTTT. It specifies CASSFEGTGELFF.